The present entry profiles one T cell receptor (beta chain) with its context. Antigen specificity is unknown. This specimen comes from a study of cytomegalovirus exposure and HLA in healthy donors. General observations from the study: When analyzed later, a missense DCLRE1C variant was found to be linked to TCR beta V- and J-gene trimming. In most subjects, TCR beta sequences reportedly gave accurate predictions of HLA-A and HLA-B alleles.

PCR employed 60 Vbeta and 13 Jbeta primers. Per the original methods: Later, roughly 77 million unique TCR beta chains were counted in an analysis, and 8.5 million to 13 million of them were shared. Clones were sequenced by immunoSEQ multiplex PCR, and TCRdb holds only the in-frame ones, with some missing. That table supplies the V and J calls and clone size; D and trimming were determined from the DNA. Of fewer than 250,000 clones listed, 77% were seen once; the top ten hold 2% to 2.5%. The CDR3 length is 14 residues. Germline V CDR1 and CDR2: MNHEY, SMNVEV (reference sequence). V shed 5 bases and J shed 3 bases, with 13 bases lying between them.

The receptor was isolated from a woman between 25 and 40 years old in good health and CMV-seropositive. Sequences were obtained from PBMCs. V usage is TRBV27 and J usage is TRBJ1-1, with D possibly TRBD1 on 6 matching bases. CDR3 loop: CASSTGSRDTEAFF. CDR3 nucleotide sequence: TGTGCCAGCAGTACAGGGTCCCGGGACACTGAAGCTTTCTTT.